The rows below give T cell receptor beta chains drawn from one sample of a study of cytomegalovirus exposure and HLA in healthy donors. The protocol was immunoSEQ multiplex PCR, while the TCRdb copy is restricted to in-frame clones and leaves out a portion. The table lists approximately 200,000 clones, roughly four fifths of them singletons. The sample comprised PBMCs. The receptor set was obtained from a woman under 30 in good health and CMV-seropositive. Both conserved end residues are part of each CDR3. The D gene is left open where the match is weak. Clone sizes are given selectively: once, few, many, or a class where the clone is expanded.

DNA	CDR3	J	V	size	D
TGCGCCAGCAGCTTGACAACCACATGGGGGGGTGAGCAGTTCTTC	CASSLTTTWGGEQFF	TRBJ2-1	TRBV5-1	.	TRBD2
TGTGCCAGCAGCCTCGAGACAGGGAGAAACACCATATATTTT	CASSLETGRNTIYF	TRBJ1-3	TRBV7-2	.	TRBD1
TGTGCCAGCAGCCAAGGAGGCGGGGGGGCCCACGGGGAGCTGTTTTTT	CASSQGGGGAHGELFF	TRBJ2-2	TRBV4-2	.	TRBD2
TGTGCCAGCAGCTCAACAGGGGGCTTGGAGTACGAGCAGTACTTC	CASSSTGGLEYEQYF	TRBJ2-7	TRBV11-2	.	TRBD1
TGCGCCAGCAGCCTCGGGACTGAGAGGTACAATGAGCAGTTCTTC	CASSLGTERYNEQFF	TRBJ2-1	TRBV5-1	.	.
TGTGCCAGTAGTAAACGGCGGGGGGGAGAAGCAGATACGCAGTATTTT	CASSKRRGGEADTQYF	TRBJ2-3	TRBV19	.	TRBD2
TGTGCCAGCAGCAGCGGGCGTTTTAACACCGGGGAGCTGTTTTTT	CASSSGRFNTGELFF	TRBJ2-2	TRBV7-6	few	.
TGTGCCAGTTCGGGACAGCCTACTGGTAATGAGCAGTTCTTC	CASSGQPTGNEQFF	TRBJ2-1	TRBV19	.	TRBD1
TGTGCCAGCAGTGGTGGGGCTAGCGGGGGGGCCAATGAGCAGTTCTTC	CASSGGASGGANEQFF	TRBJ2-1	TRBV2	few	TRBD2
TGTGCCAGCTCCGCCGGGGGGCCAAACTACGAGCAGTACTTC	CASSAGGPNYEQYF	TRBJ2-7	TRBV18	.	.
TGTGCCACCAGCAGGGACAGGGGTTACGAGCAGTACTTC	CATSRDRGYEQYF	TRBJ2-7	TRBV15	.	TRBD1
TGTGCCACCGACCCTAGCGACTCCTACAATGAGCAGTTCTTC	CATDPSDSYNEQFF	TRBJ2-1	TRBV2	.	.
TGCAGCGTGGGGCTTTTGACCGGTGACTCCTACGAGCAGTACTTC	CSVGLLTGDSYEQYF	TRBJ2-7	TRBV29-1	.	.
TGCGCCAGCAGGGAGGGACTAGCGGATACCCAGTACTTC	CASREGLADTQYF	TRBJ2-5	TRBV5-1	.	TRBD2
TGTGCCAGCAGTGAACAGGAAGTCTATGGCTACACCTTC	CASSEQEVYGYTF	TRBJ1-2	TRBV2	.	.
TGCGCCAGCAGCCAAGAGCCGAGCTCCTATAATTCACCCCTCCACTTT	CASSQEPSSYNSPLHF	TRBJ1-6	TRBV4-3	.	.
TGCGCCAGCAGCTGGGGCGGGTCAGCGGGGGGAAGAGAGACCCAGTACTTC	CASSWGGSAGGRETQYF	TRBJ2-5	TRBV5-1	few	TRBD2
TGTGCCGGCCGGGAGGGGCAGACCGGGGAGCTGTTTTTT	CAGREGQTGELFF	TRBJ2-2	TRBV7-9	.	TRBD2
TGTGCCAGCAAGGACAGGTGGAATGAAAAACTGTTTTTT	CASKDRWNEKLFF	TRBJ1-4	TRBV28	.	TRBD1
TGTGCCAGCAGCTTTTCCTCCGGGACTAGAGGTTTGCAAGAGACCCAGTACTTC	CASSFSSGTRGLQETQYF	TRBJ2-5	TRBV5-6	.	TRBD2
TGTGCCAGCAGCCTAAAAATCTCCGGGGGGACCAAAAACATTCAGTACTTC	CASSLKISGGTKNIQYF	TRBJ2-4	TRBV28	.	TRBD2
TGTGCCAGCAGTAGCGGGGGGGCCTTTGAGCAGTTCTTC	CASSSGGAFEQFF	TRBJ2-1	TRBV27	.	TRBD2
TGTGCCAGCAGTGAAGATGAGGGGGCCAGCGGGGAGCTGTTTTTT	CASSEDEGASGELFF	TRBJ2-2	TRBV6-1	few	TRBD1
TGTGCCAGCACGGTGGAGTCCGATCAGCCCCAGCATTTT	CASTVESDQPQHF	TRBJ1-5	TRBV2	.	.
TGCGCCAGCAGCCAAGATTCGTTCAGGGGACAAAACCATGGCTACACCTTC	CASSQDSFRGQNHGYTF	TRBJ1-2	TRBV4-1	.	.
TGTGCCTGGAGCTCTGGCGGGTACACCGGGGAGCTGTTTTTT	CAWSSGGYTGELFF	TRBJ2-2	TRBV30	once	.
TGTGCCAGCGACCCGGGGGGGTTTACCTACGAGCAGTACTTC	CASDPGGFTYEQYF	TRBJ2-7	TRBV6-6	.	TRBD2
TGTGCCAGAAGCACCTCAGAGAACACTGAAGCTTTCTTT	CARSTSENTEAFF	TRBJ1-1	TRBV5-3	.	.
TGTGCCAGCAGCTTATCTTTCGCAGGGACAACTAATGAAAAACTGTTTTTT	CASSLSFAGTTNEKLFF	TRBJ1-4	TRBV7-9	.	.
TGTGCCAGCAGCCTGTCTGTTCCGGGACAGGGGGTACAGACCCAGTACTTC	CASSLSVPGQGVQTQYF	TRBJ2-5	TRBV7-7	few	TRBD1
TGTGCCAGCAGCGTAGTCGGCGGGGTGGGGACCCAATACTTC	CASSVVGGVGTQYF	TRBJ2-5	TRBV9	.	.
TGTGCCAGCAGCCCCCCACCCCCCCGCCAGGATACGCAGTATTTT	CASSPPPPRQDTQYF	TRBJ2-3	TRBV5-4	.	.
TGTGCCAGCAGTTCCGGGCGGGGGCCCAACAATGAGCAGTTCTTC	CASSSGRGPNNEQFF	TRBJ2-1	TRBV6-6	.	.
TGTGCCAGCAGTGATTTCGCAGGAAACGACTACACCTTC	CASSDFAGNDYTF	TRBJ1-2	TRBV2	.	.
TGTGCCAGCAGATACCCAGGGGTGGGGGAGACCCAGTACTTC	CASRYPGVGETQYF	TRBJ2-5	TRBV6-1	.	.
TGTGCCAGTAGTATAGGTCTCCGGGACAGGGGTGGCTACACCTTC	CASSIGLRDRGGYTF	TRBJ1-2	TRBV19	.	TRBD1
TGTGCCAGCCAGGGGGGTAAAGGCTACACCTTC	CASQGGKGYTF	TRBJ1-2	TRBV2	.	TRBD1
TGCGCCAGTACAAGACCCGGGACAGGACTGGACGAGCAGTACTTC	CASTRPGTGLDEQYF	TRBJ2-7	TRBV5-1	.	TRBD1
TGCGCCAGCAGCCAGGCTCGGGGTTCTGGAGATACGCAGTATTTT	CASSQARGSGDTQYF	TRBJ2-3	TRBV5-1	.	.
TGTGCCAGCAGTTACGGAATCAGGGGGCTTGAAGCTTTCTTT	CASSYGIRGLEAFF	TRBJ1-1	TRBV6-5	.	TRBD1
TGCGCCAGCAGTACAGGCTTCAATCAGCCCCAGCATTTT	CASSTGFNQPQHF	TRBJ1-5	TRBV5-1	.	.
TGTGCCAGCAGTGAAGCGAGTGAGAGGTGGGGGGCCAACGTCCTGACTTTC	CASSEASERWGANVLTF	TRBJ2-6	TRBV6-1	.	.
TGTGCCAGCAGTTACTTAGGGAGTGGCTACACCTTC	CASSYLGSGYTF	TRBJ1-2	TRBV6-5	few	.
TGTGCCAGCAGCCGACCCGGGGAACGGCCCTACGAGCAGTACTTC	CASSRPGERPYEQYF	TRBJ2-7	TRBV6-1	.	.
TGTGCCAGTAGTAGCCCCCGGCAGGGGGCTTATGGCTACACCTTC	CASSSPRQGAYGYTF	TRBJ1-2	TRBV19	.	TRBD1
TGCGCCAGCAGCCCCCCAGGACAGGGCGGGACTGAAGCTTTCTTT	CASSPPGQGGTEAFF	TRBJ1-1	TRBV4-1	.	TRBD1
TGTGCCTGGAGTGTACAAGGGGCGAACACTGAAGCTTTCTTT	CAWSVQGANTEAFF	TRBJ1-1	TRBV30	.	.
TGTGCCAGCAGGAACCACGAACAGAACACCGGGGAGCTGTTTTTT	CASRNHEQNTGELFF	TRBJ2-2	TRBV9	.	.
TGCGCCAGCAACCCCCTGGGTGGGGGGGCCTACAATGAGCAGTTCTTC	CASNPLGGGAYNEQFF	TRBJ2-1	TRBV4-1	.	TRBD2
TGTGCCAGCAGCTTAGGAGCAGGGGGTTTTAATGAGCAGTTCTTC	CASSLGAGGFNEQFF	TRBJ2-1	TRBV7-9	.	TRBD1
TGTGCCAGTAGTATAGGGACAGCTGCTAGCTCCTATAATTCACCCCTCCACTTT	CASSIGTAASSYNSPLHF	TRBJ1-6	TRBV19	.	.
TGTGCCAGCAGCGCCCGACTAGCGGGGGGCCTCGGTGAGCAGTTCTTC	CASSARLAGGLGEQFF	TRBJ2-1	TRBV7-3	.	TRBD2
TGCGCCAGCAGCTTCGGCGCGACTAGCGGGGAGGAGACCCAGTACTTC	CASSFGATSGEETQYF	TRBJ2-5	TRBV5-1	.	TRBD2
TGTGCCAGCAGCCCCCGGACTCTTACCTCCGGGGAGCTGTTTTTT	CASSPRTLTSGELFF	TRBJ2-2	TRBV13	.	.
TGTGCCAGCAGTGAAAGGTCGGGGGGGCTTTTGGAGCAGTTCTTC	CASSERSGGLLEQFF	TRBJ2-1	TRBV2	.	TRBD2
TGTGCCAGCAGCCCGACAGGGACCCAGCCCCAGCATTTT	CASSPTGTQPQHF	TRBJ1-5	TRBV7-9	.	TRBD1
TGTGCCAGCAGCTTAACGGGGGGTTATGAGCAGTTCTTC	CASSLTGGYEQFF	TRBJ2-1	TRBV7-3	.	.
TGTGCCAGCAGCCATGGTAGTTCAGGTAATGAGCAGTTCTTC	CASSHGSSGNEQFF	TRBJ2-1	TRBV4-2	.	.
TGTGCCAGCAGTGAAGCGAGAGGGCTAGGCGAGCAGTACTTC	CASSEARGLGEQYF	TRBJ2-7	TRBV2	.	.
TGTGCCAGCACCTACGCCGGACTTCCCACCGGGGAGCTGTTTTTT	CASTYAGLPTGELFF	TRBJ2-2	TRBV28	.	.